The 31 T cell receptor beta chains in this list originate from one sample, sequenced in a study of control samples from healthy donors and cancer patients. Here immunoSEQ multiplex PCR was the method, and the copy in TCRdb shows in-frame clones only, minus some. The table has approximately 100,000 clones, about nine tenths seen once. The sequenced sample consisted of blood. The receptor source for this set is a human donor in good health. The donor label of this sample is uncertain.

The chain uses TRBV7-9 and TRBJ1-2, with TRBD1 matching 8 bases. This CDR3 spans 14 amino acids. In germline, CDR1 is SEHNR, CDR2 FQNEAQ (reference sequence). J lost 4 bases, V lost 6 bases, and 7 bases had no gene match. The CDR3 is CASSSGTGIYGYTF. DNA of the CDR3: TGTGCCAGCAGTTCCGGGACAGGCATCTATGGCTACACCTTC. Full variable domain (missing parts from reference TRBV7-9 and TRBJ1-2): DTGVSQNPRHKITKRGQNVTFRCDPISEHNRLYWYRQTLGQGPEFLTYFQNEAQLEKSRLLSDRFSAERPKGSFSTLEIQRTEQGDSAMYLCASSSGTGIYGYTFGSGTRLTVV.

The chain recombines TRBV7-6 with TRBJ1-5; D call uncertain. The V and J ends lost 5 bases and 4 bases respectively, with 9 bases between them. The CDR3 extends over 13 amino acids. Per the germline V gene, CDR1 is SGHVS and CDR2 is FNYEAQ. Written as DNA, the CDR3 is TGTGCCAGCAGCAGGTCGGGGAATCAGCCCCAGCATTTT. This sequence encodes CASSRSGNQPQHF.

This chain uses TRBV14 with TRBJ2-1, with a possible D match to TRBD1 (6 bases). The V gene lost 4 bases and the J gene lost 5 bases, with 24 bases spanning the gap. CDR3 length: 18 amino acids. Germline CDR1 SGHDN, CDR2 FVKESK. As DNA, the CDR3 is TGTGCCAGCAGCCGATTTGGGGGCGCGATAGCGAGAAACAATGAGCAGTTCTTC. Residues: CASSRFGGAIARNNEQFF.

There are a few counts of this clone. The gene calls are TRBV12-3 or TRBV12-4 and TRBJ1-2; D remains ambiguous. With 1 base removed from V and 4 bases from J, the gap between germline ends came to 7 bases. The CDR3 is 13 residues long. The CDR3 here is CASSLVPGYGYTF. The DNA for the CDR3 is TGTGCCAGCAGTTTAGTACCGGGCTATGGCTACACCTTC.

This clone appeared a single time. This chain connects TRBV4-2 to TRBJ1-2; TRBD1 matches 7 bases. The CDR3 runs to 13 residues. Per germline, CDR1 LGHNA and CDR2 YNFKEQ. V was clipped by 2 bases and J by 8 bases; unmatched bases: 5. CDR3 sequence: CASSQPTGDGYTF. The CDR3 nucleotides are TGTGCCAGCAGCCAACCTACAGGGGACGGCTACACCTTC.

Written as DNA, the CDR3 is TGTGCCAGCAGCCAAGATAGCAATCAGCCCCAGCATTTT. Protein: CASSQDSNQPQHF. The V call is TRBV14, the J call TRBJ1-5; D is uncertain. From germline, CDR1 is SGHDN and CDR2 FVKESK. The ends were cut back, 0 bases at V and 0 bases at J, with 0 bases in the middle. This CDR3 is built from 13 residues.

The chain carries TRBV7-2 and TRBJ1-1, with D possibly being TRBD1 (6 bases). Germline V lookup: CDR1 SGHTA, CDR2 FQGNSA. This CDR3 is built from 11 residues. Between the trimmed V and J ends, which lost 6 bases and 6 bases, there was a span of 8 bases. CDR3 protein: CASREGAEAFF. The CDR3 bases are TGTGCCAGCAGAGAGGGGGCTGAAGCTTTCTTT.

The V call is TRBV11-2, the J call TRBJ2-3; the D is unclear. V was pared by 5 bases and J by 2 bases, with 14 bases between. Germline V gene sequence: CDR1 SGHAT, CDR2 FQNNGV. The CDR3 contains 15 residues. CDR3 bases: TGTGCCAGCAGCCATCGGACCCTTAACACAGATACGCAGTATTTT. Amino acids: CASSHRTLNTDTQYF. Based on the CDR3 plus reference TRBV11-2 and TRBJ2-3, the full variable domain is EAGVAQSPRYKIIEKRQSVAFWCNPISGHATLYWYQQILGQGPKLLIQFQNNGVVDDSQLPKDRFSAERLKGVDSTLKIQPAKLEDSAVYLCASSHRTLNTDTQYFGPGTRLTVL.

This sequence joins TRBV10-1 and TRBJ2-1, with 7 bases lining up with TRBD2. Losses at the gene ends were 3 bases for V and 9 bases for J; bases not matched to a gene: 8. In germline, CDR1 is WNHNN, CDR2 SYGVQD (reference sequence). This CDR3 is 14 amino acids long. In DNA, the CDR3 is TGCGCCAGCAGTGAAGGCAGGCTAGCGGTTGAGCAGTTCTTC. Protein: CASSEGRLAVEQFF.

CDR3 loop: CATSDRTGDGYTF. CDR3 bases: TGTGCCACCAGTGACCGGACAGGGGATGGCTACACCTTC. The chain couples TRBV24-1 to TRBJ1-2; TRBD1 agrees at 9 bases. J gave up 6 bases and V 4 bases, and 2 bases lay outside the gene matches. This CDR3 is 13 amino acids long. CDR1 KGHDR and CDR2 SFDVKD come from the germline V gene.

In DNA form, the CDR3 reads TGTGCCAGTAGTATAGTCCCCGGACGGAACACTGAAGCTTTCTTT. Encoded protein: CASSIVPGRNTEAFF. V and J are TRBV19 and TRBJ1-1; D is unclear. V shed 1 base and J shed 1 base, with 10 bases lying between them. CDR3 size: 15 residues. The germline gives CDR1 LNHDA, CDR2 SQIVND (reference sequence).

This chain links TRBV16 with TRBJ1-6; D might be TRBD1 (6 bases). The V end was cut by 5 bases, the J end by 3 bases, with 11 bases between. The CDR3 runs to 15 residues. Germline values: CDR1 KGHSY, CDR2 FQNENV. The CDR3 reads CASSATGNYNSPLHF. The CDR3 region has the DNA TGTGCCAGCAGCGCTACAGGGAACTATAATTCACCCCTCCACTTT.

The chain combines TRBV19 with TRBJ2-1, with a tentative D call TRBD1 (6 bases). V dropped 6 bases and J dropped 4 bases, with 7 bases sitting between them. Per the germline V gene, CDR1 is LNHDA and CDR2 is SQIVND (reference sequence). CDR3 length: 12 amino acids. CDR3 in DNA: TGTGCCAGTAGGCAGGGGTACAATGAGCAGTTCTTC. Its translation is CASRQGYNEQFF.

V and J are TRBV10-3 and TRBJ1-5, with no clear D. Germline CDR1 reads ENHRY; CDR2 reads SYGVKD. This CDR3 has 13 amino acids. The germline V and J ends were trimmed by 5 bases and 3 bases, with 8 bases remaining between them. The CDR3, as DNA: TGTGCCATCAGTTCGGACCTCAATCAGCCCCAGCATTTT. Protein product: CAISSDLNQPQHF.

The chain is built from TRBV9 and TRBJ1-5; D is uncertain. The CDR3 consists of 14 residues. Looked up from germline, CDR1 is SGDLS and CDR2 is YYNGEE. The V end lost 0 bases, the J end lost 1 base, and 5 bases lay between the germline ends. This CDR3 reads CASSVGVSNQPQHF. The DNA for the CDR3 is TGTGCCAGCAGCGTAGGGGTGAGCAATCAGCCCCAGCATTTT.

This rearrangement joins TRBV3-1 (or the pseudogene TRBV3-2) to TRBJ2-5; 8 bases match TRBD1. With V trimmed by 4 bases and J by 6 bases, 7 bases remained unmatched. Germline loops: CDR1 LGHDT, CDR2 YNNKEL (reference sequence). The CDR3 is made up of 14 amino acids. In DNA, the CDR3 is TGTGCCAGCAGCCGCGACAGGGGTACGAAGACCCAGTACTTC. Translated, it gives CASSRDRGTKTQYF.

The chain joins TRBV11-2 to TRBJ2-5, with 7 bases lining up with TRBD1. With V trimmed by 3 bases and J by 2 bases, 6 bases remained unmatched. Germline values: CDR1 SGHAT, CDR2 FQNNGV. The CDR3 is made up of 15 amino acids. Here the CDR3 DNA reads TGTGCCAGCAGCTTGTACAGGGGATCGCAAGAGACCCAGTACTTC. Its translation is CASSLYRGSQETQYF. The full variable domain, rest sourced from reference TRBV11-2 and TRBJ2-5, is EAGVAQSPRYKIIEKRQSVAFWCNPISGHATLYWYQQILGQGPKLLIQFQNNGVVDDSQLPKDRFSAERLKGVDSTLKIQPAKLEDSAVYLCASSLYRGSQETQYFGPGTRLLVL.

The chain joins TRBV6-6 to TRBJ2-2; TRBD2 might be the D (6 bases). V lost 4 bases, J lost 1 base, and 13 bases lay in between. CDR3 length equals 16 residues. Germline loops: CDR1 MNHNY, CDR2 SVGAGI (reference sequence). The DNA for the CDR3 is TGTGCCAGCAGTTCCACCGGGACTCTGAACACCGGGGAGCTGTTTTTT. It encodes CASSSTGTLNTGELFF.

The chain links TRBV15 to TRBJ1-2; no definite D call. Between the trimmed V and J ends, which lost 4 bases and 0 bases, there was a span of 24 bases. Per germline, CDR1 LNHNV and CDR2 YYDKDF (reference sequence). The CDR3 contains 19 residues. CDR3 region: CATSTEPGQTLTANYGYTF. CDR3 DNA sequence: TGTGCCACCAGCACTGAACCGGGCCAGACCCTCACAGCTAACTATGGCTACACCTTC.

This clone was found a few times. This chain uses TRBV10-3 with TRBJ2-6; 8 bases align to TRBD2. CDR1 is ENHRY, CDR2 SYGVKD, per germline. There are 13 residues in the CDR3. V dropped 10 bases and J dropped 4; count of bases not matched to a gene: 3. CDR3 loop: CATAGDGANVLTF. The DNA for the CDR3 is TGTGCCACAGCGGGGGACGGGGCCAACGTCCTGACTTTC.

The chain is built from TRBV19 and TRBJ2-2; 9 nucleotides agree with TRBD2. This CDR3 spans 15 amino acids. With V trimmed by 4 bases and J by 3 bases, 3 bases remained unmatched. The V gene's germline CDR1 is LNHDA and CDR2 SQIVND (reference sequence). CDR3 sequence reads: CASSSGGVYTGELFF. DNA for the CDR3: TGTGCCAGTAGTAGCGGGGGGGTATACACCGGGGAGCTGTTTTTT.

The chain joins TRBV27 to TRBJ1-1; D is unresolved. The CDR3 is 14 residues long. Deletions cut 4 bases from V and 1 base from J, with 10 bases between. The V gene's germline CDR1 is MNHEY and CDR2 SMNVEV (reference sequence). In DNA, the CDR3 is TGTGCCAGCAGTTCTAGAACCCCGAACACTGAAGCTTTCTTT. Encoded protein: CASSSRTPNTEAFF.

The CDR3 bases are TGTGCCAGCAGCTGGGATCCAGCCGCCAAAAACATTCAGTACTTC. Its translation is CASSWDPAAKNIQYF. V is TRBV5-4 and J is TRBJ2-4; D remains ambiguous. Germline lookup yields CDR1 SGHNT and CDR2 YYREEE (reference sequence). V was shortened by 3 bases and J by 1 base, with 11 bases between the two germline ends. The CDR3 length is 15 residues.

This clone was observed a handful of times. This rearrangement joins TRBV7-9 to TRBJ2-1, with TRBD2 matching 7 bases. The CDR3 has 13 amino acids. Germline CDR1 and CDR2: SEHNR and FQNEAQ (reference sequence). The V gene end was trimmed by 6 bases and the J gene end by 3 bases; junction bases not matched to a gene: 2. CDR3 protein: CASRGEGYNEQFF. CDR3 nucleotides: TGTGCCAGCAGGGGGGAGGGCTACAATGAGCAGTTCTTC.

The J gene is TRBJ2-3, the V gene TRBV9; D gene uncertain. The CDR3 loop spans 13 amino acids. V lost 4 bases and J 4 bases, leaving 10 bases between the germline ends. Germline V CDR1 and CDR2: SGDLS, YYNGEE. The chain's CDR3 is CASSIQASDTQYF. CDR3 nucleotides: TGTGCCAGCAGCATTCAGGCTTCAGATACGCAGTATTTT.

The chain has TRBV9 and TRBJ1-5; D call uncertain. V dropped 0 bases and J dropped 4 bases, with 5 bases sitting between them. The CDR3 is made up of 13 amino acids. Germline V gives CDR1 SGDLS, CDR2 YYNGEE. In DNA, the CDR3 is TGTGCCAGCAGCGTAGGGTCGAATCAGCCCCAGCATTTT. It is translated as CASSVGSNQPQHF.

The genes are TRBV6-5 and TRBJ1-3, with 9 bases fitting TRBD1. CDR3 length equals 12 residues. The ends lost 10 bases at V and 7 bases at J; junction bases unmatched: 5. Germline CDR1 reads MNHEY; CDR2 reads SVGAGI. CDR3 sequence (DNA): TGTGCCACTCACACAGGGGGCAACACCATATATTTT. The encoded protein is CATHTGGNTIYF.

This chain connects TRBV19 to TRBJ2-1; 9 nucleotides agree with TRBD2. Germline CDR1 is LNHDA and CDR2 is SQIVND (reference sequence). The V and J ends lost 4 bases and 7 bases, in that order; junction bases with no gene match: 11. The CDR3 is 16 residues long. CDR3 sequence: CASSTQGLATGNEQFF. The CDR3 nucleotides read TGTGCCAGTAGTACCCAAGGACTAGCGACTGGGAATGAGCAGTTCTTC.

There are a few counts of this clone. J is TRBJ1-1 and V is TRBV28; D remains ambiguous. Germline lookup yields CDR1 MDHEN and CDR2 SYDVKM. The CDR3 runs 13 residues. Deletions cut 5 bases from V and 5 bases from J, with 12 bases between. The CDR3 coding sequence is TGTGCCAGCAGTCCTGCGGACGGGACTGAAGCTTTCTTT. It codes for CASSPADGTEAFF.

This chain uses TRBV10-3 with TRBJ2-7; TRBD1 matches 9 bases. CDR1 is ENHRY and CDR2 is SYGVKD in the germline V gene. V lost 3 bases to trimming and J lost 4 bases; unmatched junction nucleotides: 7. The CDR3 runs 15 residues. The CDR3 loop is CAISERTGAGYEQYF. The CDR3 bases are TGTGCCATCAGTGAAAGGACAGGGGCTGGGTACGAGCAGTACTTC.

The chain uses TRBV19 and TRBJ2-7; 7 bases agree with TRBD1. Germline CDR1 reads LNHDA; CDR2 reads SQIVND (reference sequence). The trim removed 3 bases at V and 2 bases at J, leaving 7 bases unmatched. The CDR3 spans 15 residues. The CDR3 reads CASSIMWTGTYEQYF. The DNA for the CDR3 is TGTGCCAGTAGTATTATGTGGACAGGCACCTACGAGCAGTACTTC.